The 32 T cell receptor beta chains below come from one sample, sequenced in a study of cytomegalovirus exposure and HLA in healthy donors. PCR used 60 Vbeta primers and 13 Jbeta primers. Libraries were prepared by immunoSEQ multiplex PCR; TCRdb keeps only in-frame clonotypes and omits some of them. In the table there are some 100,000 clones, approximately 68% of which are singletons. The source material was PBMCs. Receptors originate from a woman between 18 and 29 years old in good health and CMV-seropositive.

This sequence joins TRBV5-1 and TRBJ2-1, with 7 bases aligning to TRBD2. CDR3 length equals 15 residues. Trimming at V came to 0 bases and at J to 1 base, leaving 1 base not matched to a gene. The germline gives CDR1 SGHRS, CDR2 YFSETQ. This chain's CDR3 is CASSLGAGSYNEQFF. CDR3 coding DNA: TGCGCCAGCAGCTTGGGAGCGGGATCCTACAATGAGCAGTTCTTC.

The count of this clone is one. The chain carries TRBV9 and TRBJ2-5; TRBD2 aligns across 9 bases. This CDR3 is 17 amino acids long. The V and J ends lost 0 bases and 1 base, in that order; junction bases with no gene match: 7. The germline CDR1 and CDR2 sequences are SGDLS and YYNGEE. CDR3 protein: CASSVASLAGLQETQYF. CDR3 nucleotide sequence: TGTGCCAGCAGCGTAGCTTCCCTAGCGGGACTCCAAGAGACCCAGTACTTC. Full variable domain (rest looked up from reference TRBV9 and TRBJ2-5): DSGVTQTPKHLITATGQRVTLRCSPRSGDLSVYWYQQSLDQGLQFLIQYYNGEERAKGNILERFSAQQFPDLHSELNLSSLELGDSALYFCASSVASLAGLQETQYFGPGTRLLVL.

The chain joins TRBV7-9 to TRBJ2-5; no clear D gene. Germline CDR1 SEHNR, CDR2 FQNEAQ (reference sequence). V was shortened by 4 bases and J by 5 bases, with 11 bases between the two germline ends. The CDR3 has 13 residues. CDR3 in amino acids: CASSSWLGETQYF. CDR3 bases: TGTGCCAGCAGCTCCTGGCTCGGGGAGACCCAGTACTTC.

Written as DNA, the CDR3 is TGTGCCAGCAGCTTAGGGAGTAGGTACGAGCAGTACTTC. Translating gives CASSLGSRYEQYF. The chain recombines TRBV7-6 with TRBJ2-7; D call uncertain. CDR1 and CDR2 from the germline V gene are SGHVS and FNYEAQ. V lost 1 base to trimming and J lost 4 bases, with 8 bases between them. The CDR3 totals 13 residues.

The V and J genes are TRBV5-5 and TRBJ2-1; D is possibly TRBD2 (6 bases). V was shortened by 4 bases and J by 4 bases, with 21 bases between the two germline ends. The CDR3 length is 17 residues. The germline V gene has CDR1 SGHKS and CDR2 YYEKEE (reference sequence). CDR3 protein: CASSLNPFGSGYNEQFF. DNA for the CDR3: TGTGCCAGCAGCCTGAACCCTTTCGGGAGTGGATACAATGAGCAGTTCTTC.

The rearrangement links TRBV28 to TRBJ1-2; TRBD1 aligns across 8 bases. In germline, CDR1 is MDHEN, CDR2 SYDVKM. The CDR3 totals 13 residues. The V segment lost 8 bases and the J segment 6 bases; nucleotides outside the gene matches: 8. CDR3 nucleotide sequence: TGTGCCAGCCTGACAGGGGTGGCTAATGGCTACACCTTC. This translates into CASLTGVANGYTF.

This CDR3 reads CASSLGVGAKLFF. Here the CDR3 DNA reads TGTGCCAGCAGTTTAGGGGTAGGGGCGAAACTGTTTTTT. The V and J genes are TRBV28 and TRBJ1-4, with D perhaps TRBD1 (5 bases). The germline V gene has CDR1 MDHEN and CDR2 SYDVKM. The V and J ends lost 2 bases and 11 bases respectively, with 12 bases between them. The CDR3 is 13 amino acids.

CDR3 DNA sequence: TGTGCCAGCAGCCTCAGGGTCCAAGAGACCCAGTACTTC. This translates into CASSLRVQETQYF. This rearrangement joins TRBV13 to TRBJ2-5; weak D call: TRBD1 (5 bases). Germline CDR1 is PRHDT and CDR2 is FYEKMQ (reference sequence). V lost 5 bases and J lost 1, with 8 bases in between. There are 13 residues in the CDR3.

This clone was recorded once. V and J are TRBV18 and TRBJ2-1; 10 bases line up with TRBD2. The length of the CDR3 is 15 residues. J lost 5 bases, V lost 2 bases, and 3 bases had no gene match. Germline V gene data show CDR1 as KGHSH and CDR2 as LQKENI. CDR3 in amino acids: CASSPTSGNHNEQFF. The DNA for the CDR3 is TGTGCCAGCTCACCAACTAGCGGGAACCACAATGAGCAGTTCTTC.

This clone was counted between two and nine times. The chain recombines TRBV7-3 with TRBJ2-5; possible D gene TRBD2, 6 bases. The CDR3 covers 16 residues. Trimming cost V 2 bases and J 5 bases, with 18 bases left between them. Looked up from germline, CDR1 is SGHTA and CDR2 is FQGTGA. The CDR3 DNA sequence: TGTGCCAGCAGCTTAGGGGCCTCCCCGGGGGAGGAGACCCAGTACTTC. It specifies CASSLGASPGEETQYF.

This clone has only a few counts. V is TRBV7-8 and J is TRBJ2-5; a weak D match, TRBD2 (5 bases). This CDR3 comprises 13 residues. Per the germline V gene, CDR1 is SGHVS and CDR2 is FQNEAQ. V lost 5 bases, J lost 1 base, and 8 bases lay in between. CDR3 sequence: CASSLGVQETQYF. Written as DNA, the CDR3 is TGTGCCAGCAGCCTCGGGGTCCAAGAGACCCAGTACTTC.

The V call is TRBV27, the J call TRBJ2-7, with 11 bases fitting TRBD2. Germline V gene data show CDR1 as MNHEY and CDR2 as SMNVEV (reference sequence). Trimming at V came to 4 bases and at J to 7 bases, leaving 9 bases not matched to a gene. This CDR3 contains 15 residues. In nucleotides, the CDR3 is TGTGCCAGCAGTTCTACTAGCGGGAGTTTGGGAGAGCAGTACTTC. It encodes CASSSTSGSLGEQYF.

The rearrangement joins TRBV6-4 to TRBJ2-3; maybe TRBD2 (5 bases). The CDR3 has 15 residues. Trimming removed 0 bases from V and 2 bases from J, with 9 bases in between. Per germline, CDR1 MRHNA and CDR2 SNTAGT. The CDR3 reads CASSDSAGHTDTQYF. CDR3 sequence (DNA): TGTGCCAGCAGTGACTCGGCGGGCCACACAGATACGCAGTATTTT.

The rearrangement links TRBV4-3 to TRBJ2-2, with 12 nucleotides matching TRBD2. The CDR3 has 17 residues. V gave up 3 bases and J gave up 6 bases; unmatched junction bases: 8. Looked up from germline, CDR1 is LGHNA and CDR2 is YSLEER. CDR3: CASSQGTSGLFAGELFF. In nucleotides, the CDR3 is TGCGCCAGCAGCCAGGGGACTAGCGGGTTATTCGCCGGGGAGCTGTTTTTT.

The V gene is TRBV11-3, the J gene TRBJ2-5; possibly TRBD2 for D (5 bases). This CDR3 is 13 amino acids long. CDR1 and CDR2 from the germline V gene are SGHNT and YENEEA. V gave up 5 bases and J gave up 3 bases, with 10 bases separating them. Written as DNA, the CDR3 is TGTGCCAGCAGCCTATCGGAGGAAGAGACCCAGTACTTC. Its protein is CASSLSEEETQYF.

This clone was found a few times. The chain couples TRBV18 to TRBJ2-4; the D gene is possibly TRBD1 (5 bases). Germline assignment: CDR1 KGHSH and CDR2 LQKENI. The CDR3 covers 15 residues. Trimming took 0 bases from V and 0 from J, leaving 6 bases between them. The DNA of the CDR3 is TGTGCCAGCTCACCACCGACAGCAGCCAAAAACATTCAGTACTTC. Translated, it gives CASSPPTAAKNIQYF. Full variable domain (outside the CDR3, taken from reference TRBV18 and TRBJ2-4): NAGVMQNPRHLVRRRGQEARLRCSPMKGHSHVYWYRQLPEEGLKFMVYLQKENIIDESGMPKERFSAEFPKEGPSILRIQQVVRGDSAAYFCASSPPTAAKNIQYFGAGTRLSVL.

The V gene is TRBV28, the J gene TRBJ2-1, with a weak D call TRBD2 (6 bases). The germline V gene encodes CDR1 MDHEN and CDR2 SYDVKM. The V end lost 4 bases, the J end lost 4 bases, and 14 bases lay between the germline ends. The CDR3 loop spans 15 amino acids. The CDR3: CASSSRLDYYNEQFF. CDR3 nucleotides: TGTGCCAGCAGTTCGAGACTAGACTATTACAATGAGCAGTTCTTC. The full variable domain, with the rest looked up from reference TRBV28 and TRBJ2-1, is DVKVTQSSRYLVKRTGEKVFLECVQDMDHENMFWYRQDPGLGLRLIYFSYDVKMKEKGDIPEGYSVSREKKERFSLILESASTNQTSMYLCASSSRLDYYNEQFFGPGTRLTVL.

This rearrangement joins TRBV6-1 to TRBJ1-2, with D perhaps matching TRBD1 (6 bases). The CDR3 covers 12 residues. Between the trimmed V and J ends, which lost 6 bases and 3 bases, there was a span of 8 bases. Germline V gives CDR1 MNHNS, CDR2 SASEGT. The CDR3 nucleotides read TGTGCCAGCAGGGACAGCTACTATGGCTACACCTTC. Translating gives CASRDSYYGYTF.

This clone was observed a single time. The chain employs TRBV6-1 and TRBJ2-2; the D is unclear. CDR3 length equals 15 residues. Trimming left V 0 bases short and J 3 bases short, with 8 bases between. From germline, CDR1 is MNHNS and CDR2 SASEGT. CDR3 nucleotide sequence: TGTGCCAGCAGTGAAGCGGCAGGCGACACCGGGGAGCTGTTTTTT. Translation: CASSEAAGDTGELFF.

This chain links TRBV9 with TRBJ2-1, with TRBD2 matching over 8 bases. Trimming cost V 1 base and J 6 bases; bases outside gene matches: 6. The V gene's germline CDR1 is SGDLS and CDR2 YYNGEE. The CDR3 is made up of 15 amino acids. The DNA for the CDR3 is TGTGCCAGCAGCGTATGGCTAGCGGGTATCAATGAGCAGTTCTTC. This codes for CASSVWLAGINEQFF.

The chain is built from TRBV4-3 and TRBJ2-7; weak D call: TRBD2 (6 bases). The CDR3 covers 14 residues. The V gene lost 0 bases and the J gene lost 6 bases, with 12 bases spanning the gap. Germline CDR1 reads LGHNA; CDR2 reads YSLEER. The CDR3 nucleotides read TGCGCCAGCAGCCAAGACGGGGGAGTGTCCGAGCAGTACTTC. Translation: CASSQDGGVSEQYF.

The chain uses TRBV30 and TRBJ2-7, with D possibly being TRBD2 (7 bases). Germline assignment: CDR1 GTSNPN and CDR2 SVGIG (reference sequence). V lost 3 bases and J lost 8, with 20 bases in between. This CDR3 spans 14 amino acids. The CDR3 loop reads CAWRGGGSGSKQYF. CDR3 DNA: TGTGCCTGGAGGGGAGGGGGATCGGGCAGCAAGCAGTACTTC.

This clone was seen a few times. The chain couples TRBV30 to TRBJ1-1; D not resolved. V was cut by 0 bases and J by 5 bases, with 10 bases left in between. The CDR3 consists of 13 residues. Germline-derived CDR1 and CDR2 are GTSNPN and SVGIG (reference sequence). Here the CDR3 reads CAWSVFSGTEAFF. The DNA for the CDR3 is TGTGCCTGGAGTGTATTCTCCGGGACTGAAGCTTTCTTT.

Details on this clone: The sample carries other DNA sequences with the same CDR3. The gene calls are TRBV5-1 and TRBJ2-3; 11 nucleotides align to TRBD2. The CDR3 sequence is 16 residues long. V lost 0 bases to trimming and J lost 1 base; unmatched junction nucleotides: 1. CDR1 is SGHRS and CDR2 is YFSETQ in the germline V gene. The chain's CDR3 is CASSLVLAGGTDTQYF. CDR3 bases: TGCGCCAGCAGCTTGGTACTAGCGGGAGGCACAGATACGCAGTATTTT.

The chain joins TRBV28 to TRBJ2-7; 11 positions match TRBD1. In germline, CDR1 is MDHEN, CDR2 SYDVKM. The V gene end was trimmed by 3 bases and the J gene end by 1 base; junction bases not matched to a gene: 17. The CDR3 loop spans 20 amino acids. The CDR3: CASSFPTDRGHQTWSYEQYF. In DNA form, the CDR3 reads TGTGCCAGCAGTTTCCCTACGGACAGGGGGCACCAAACATGGTCCTACGAGCAGTACTTC.

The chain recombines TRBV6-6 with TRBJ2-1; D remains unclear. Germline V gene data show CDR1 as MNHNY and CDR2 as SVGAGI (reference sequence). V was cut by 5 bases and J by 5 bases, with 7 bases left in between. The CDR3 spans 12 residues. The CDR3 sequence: CASSVSDNEQFF. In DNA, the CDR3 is TGTGCCAGCAGTGTGTCCGACAATGAGCAGTTCTTC.

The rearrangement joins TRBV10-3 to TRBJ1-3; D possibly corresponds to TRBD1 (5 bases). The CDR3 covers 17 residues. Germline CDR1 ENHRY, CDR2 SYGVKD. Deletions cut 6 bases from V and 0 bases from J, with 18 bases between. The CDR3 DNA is TGTGCCATCAGCCAGGGCCTGCCTGCCTCCTCTGGAAACACCATATATTTT. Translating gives CAISQGLPASSGNTIYF.

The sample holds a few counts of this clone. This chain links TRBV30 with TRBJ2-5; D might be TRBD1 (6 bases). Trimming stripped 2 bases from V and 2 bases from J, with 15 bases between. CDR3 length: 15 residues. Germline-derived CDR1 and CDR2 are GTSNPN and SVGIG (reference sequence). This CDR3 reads CAWSRQLGTQETQYF. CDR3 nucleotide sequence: TGTGCCTGGAGTCGCCAGCTTGGGACACAAGAGACCCAGTACTTC.

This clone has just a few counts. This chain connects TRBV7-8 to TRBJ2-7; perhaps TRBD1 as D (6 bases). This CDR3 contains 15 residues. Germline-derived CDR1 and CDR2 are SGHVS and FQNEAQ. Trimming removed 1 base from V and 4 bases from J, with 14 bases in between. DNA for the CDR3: TGTGCCAGCAGCTTAGGGGGGCCAGACCAATACGAGCAGTACTTC. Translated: CASSLGGPDQYEQYF.

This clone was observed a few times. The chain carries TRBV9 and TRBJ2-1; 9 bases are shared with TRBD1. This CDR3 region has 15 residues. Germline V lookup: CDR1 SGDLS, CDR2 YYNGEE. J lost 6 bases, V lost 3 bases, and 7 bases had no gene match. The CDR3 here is CASSASGQGGNEQFF. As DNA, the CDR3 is TGTGCCAGCAGCGCCTCGGGACAGGGAGGCAATGAGCAGTTCTTC.

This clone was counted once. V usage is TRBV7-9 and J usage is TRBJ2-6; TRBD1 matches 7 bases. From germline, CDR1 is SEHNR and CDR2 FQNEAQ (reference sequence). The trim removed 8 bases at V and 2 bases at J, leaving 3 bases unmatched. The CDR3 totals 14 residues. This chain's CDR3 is CASSTGAGANVLTF. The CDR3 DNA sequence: TGTGCCAGCTCCACAGGGGCTGGGGCCAACGTCCTGACTTTC.

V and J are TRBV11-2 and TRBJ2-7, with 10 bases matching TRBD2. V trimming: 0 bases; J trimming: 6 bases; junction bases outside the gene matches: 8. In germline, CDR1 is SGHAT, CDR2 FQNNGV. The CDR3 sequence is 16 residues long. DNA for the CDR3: TGTGCCAGCAGCTTAGATTCTAGCGGGAGTATTGGCGAGCAGTACTTC. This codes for CASSLDSSGSIGEQYF.